What follows are 24 T cell receptor gamma chains derived from one specimen sequenced in a study of human gamma delta and Vdelta1 T cells. No antigen has been identified for these receptors. TCRdb re-called the PCR reads with CATT. The table has about 8,700 gamma-chain clones, 40% to 50% seen once. Specimen: Vdelta1 gamma-delta T cells from blood grown in culture (DOT cells). These receptors all come from a human donor in good health.

The rearrangement uses TRGV2 and TRGJ1 or TRGJ2. Per germline, CDR1 EGSNGY and CDR2 YDSYNSKV. The trim removed 6 bases at V and 2 bases at J, leaving 7 bases unmatched. The CDR3 has 13 amino acids. CDR3 sequence reads: CATWQPHYYKKLF. Written as DNA, the CDR3 is TGTGCCACCTGGCAGCCCCATTATTATAAGAAACTCTTT.

A few counts support this clone. V and J are TRGV3 and TRGJ1 or TRGJ2. This CDR3 is built from 15 residues. J gave up 0 bases and V 0 bases, and 5 bases lay outside the gene matches. Germline V gene lookup returns CDR1 VTNTFY and CDR2 YDVSTARD (reference sequence). The CDR3 DNA reads TGTGCCACCTGGGACAGGCCTCAGAATTATTATAAGAAACTCTTT. As protein: CATWDRPQNYYKKLF.

The rearrangement joins TRGV3 to TRGJ1 or TRGJ2. From germline, CDR1 is VTNTFY and CDR2 YDVSTARD (reference sequence). V trimming: 2 bases; J trimming: 9 bases; junction bases outside the gene matches: 13. The CDR3 extends over 14 amino acids. In nucleotides, the CDR3 is TGTGCCACCTGGGACAAGCGCCGAGGGAGTAAGAAACTCTTT. This encodes CATWDKRRGSKKLF.

The V gene is TRGV5, the J gene TRGJ1 or TRGJ2. CDR1 VINAFY and CDR2 YDVSNSKD come from the germline V gene. The CDR3 is made up of 13 amino acids. Trimming cost V 5 bases and J 3 bases; bases outside gene matches: 7. As DNA, the CDR3 is TGTGCCACCTGGGGTGCCTTTTATTATAAGAAACTCTTT. Its protein is CATWGAFYYKKLF.

This clone was observed a handful of times. The chain uses TRGV8 and TRGJ1 or TRGJ2. Losses at the gene ends were 2 bases for V and 9 bases for J; bases not matched to a gene: 7. Germline CDR1 reads VENAVY; CDR2 reads YDSYNSRV. The CDR3 totals 12 residues. CDR3 residues: CATWDIPAKKLF. Written as DNA, the CDR3 is TGTGCCACCTGGGATATCCCTGCTAAGAAACTCTTT.

The V and J genes are TRGV3 and TRGJ1 or TRGJ2. J lost 2 bases, V lost 0 bases, and 10 bases had no gene match. Germline values: CDR1 VTNTFY, CDR2 YDVSTARD (reference sequence). This CDR3 comprises 16 residues. The DNA of the CDR3 is TGTGCCACCTGGGACAGGCGTCGTTCGGATTATTATAAGAAACTCTTT. This gives the protein CATWDRRRSDYYKKLF.

The chain combines TRGV4 with TRGJ1 or TRGJ2. Unmatched junction bases numbered 3, after V lost 0 bases and J lost 4 bases. This CDR3 contains 13 residues. Germline loops: CDR1 EGSTGY, CDR2 YDSYTSSV. The CDR3 nucleotides read TGTGCCACCTGGGATGGGGAATATTATAAGAAACTCTTT. Translated: CATWDGEYYKKLF.

The gene calls are TRGV4 and TRGJ1 or TRGJ2. J lost 12 bases, V lost 0 bases, and 8 bases had no gene match. The CDR3 has 12 amino acids. Looked up from germline, CDR1 is EGSTGY and CDR2 is YDSYTSSV. CDR3 loop: CATWDGHESKLF. In nucleotides, the CDR3 is TGTGCCACCTGGGATGGGCATGAATCGAAACTCTTT.

The rearrangement links TRGV4 to TRGJ1 or TRGJ2. Germline V gene lookup returns CDR1 EGSTGY and CDR2 YDSYTSSV. CDR3 length: 12 amino acids. J gave up 7 bases and V 4 bases, and 7 bases lay outside the gene matches. The CDR3 nucleotides read TGTGCCACCTGGGACAGAGGGTATAAGAAACTCTTT. It codes for CATWDRGYKKLF.

Concerning this clone: The same CDR3 also results from other DNA sequences found in this sample. The gene calls are TRGV2 and TRGJ1 or TRGJ2. The CDR3 is 11 residues long. CDR1 is EGSNGY, CDR2 YDSYNSKV, per germline. The ends lost 0 bases at V and 12 bases at J; junction bases unmatched: 5. CDR3 bases: TGTGCCACCTGGGACGGGCTGAGGAAACTCTTT. Residues: CATWDGLRKLF.

This clone was seen a handful of times. V is TRGV9 and J is TRGJ1 or TRGJ2. The CDR3 is 14 residues long. The ends lost 4 bases at V and 3 bases at J; junction bases unmatched: 9. Germline V gene lookup returns CDR1 GITISATS and CDR2 ISYDGTV (reference sequence). CDR3 residues: CALWEAPLYYKKLF. The CDR3 nucleotides are TGTGCCTTGTGGGAAGCCCCCCTTTATTATAAGAAACTCTTT.

This clone has only a few counts. The chain carries TRGV10 and TRGJP1. TRGV10 is identified as an open reading frame with a role that is uncertain. The trim removed 8 bases at V and 8 bases at J, leaving 12 bases unmatched. The CDR3 runs to 14 residues. CDR3 protein: CAAWDTPKGWFKIF. DNA for the CDR3: TGTGCTGCGTGGGACACCCCCAAAGGTTGGTTCAAGATATTT.

This chain links TRGV4 with TRGJ1 or TRGJ2. The germline V gene has CDR1 EGSTGY and CDR2 YDSYTSSV. The CDR3 spans 12 residues. V lost 6 bases to trimming and J lost 3 bases; unmatched junction nucleotides: 5. The CDR3 sequence is CATWMLYYKKLF. The CDR3 nucleotides are TGTGCCACCTGGATGCTTTATTATAAGAAACTCTTT.

The V and J genes are TRGV9 and TRGJ1 or TRGJ2. J gave up 0 bases and V 11 bases, and 4 bases lay outside the gene matches. CDR1 and CDR2 (germline): GITISATS, ISYDGTV (reference sequence). The CDR3 has 11 residues. CDR3 loop: CAWGNYYKKLF. CDR3 DNA sequence: TGTGCCTGGGGGAATTATTATAAGAAACTCTTT.

Regarding this clone: This specimen includes other DNA sequences encoding the same CDR3. This chain links TRGV2 with TRGJ1 or TRGJ2. This CDR3 comprises 14 residues. The germline V gene has CDR1 EGSNGY and CDR2 YDSYNSKV. J gave up 0 bases and V 1 base, and 3 bases lay outside the gene matches. The CDR3 is CATWDGENYYKKLF. CDR3 bases: TGTGCCACCTGGGACGGCGAGAATTATTATAAGAAACTCTTT.

The rearrangement links TRGV8 to TRGJ1 or TRGJ2. The CDR3 loop spans 11 amino acids. The V and J ends lost 1 base and 11 bases, in that order; junction bases with no gene match: 5. Germline CDR1 is VENAVY and CDR2 is YDSYNSRV. The CDR3 spells CATWDSTEKLF. Here the CDR3 DNA reads TGTGCCACCTGGGATAGCACGGAGAAACTCTTT.

The rearrangement joins TRGV3 to TRGJ1 or TRGJ2. This CDR3 is built from 16 residues. Germline assignment: CDR1 VTNTFY and CDR2 YDVSTARD (reference sequence). The V gene end was trimmed by 0 bases and the J gene end by 0 bases; junction bases not matched to a gene: 8. The CDR3 DNA follows: TGTGCCACCTGGGACAGGCGGAATTCGAATTATTATAAGAAACTCTTT. Encoded protein: CATWDRRNSNYYKKLF.

The gene calls are TRGV9 and TRGJ1 or TRGJ2. The V and J ends lost 2 bases and 8 bases, in that order; junction bases with no gene match: 9. The germline V gene encodes CDR1 GITISATS and CDR2 ISYDGTV (reference sequence). CDR3 length: 13 amino acids. CDR3 residues: CALWEAFLDKKLF. The CDR3 DNA is TGTGCCTTGTGGGAGGCCTTCCTGGATAAGAAACTCTTT.

By its share, this clone is medium-sized. The chain is built from TRGV10 and TRGJ1 or TRGJ2. TRGV10 is known as an ORF, though its function is uncertain. V dropped 8 bases and J dropped 9; count of bases not matched to a gene: 5. The CDR3 sequence is 10 residues long. CDR3 in DNA: TGTGCTGCGTGGGGTCTTAAGAAACTCTTT. Amino acids: CAAWGLKKLF.

This clone has more than one count but fewer than ten. The chain recombines TRGV5 with TRGJ1 or TRGJ2. Germline loops: CDR1 VINAFY, CDR2 YDVSNSKD. There are 12 residues in the CDR3. With V trimmed by 0 bases and J by 7 bases, 3 bases remained unmatched. The CDR3 sequence: CATWDRQYKKLF. The CDR3 DNA is TGTGCCACCTGGGACAGGCAATATAAGAAACTCTTT.

The rearrangement uses TRGV2 and TRGJ1 or TRGJ2. This CDR3 comprises 14 residues. V gave up 0 bases and J gave up 10 bases; unmatched junction bases: 12. The germline V gene has CDR1 EGSNGY and CDR2 YDSYNSKV. DNA for the CDR3: TGTGCCACCTGGGACGGGCCGGGAGGGGAGAAGAAACTCTTT. It codes for CATWDGPGGEKKLF.

Worth noting for this clone: This could be a read error, since a much larger clone is one nucleotide away. V usage is TRGV9 and J usage is TRGJ1 or TRGJ2. After removal of 1 base from V and 5 bases from J, the junction contained 2 bases not matched to a gene. The CDR3 length is 12 residues. Germline-derived CDR1 and CDR2 are GITISATS and ISYDGTV (reference sequence). The CDR3 spells CALWEVDYKKLF. CDR3 sequence (DNA): TGTGCCTTGTGGGAGGTTGATTATAAGAAACTCTTT.

This clone occurred a few times. V usage is TRGV3 and J usage is TRGJ1 or TRGJ2. V gave up 4 bases and J gave up 11 bases; unmatched junction bases: 5. Germline CDR1 VTNTFY, CDR2 YDVSTARD (reference sequence). The CDR3 is made up of 10 amino acids. CDR3: CATWDLQKLF. For the CDR3, the DNA is TGTGCCACCTGGGATCTCCAGAAACTCTTT.

This clone was seen only a few times. J is TRGJ1 or TRGJ2 and V is TRGV3. The junction had 9 bases not matched to a gene; V was cut back by 5 bases and J by 2 bases. CDR3 length equals 14 residues. CDR1 and CDR2 (germline): VTNTFY, YDVSTARD (reference sequence). CDR3 loop: CATWGSQDYYKKLF. DNA of the CDR3: TGTGCCACCTGGGGAAGCCAGGATTATTATAAGAAACTCTTT.